This TCR beta chain stems from a study of blood T cell repertoires in COVID-19. Overall study: Sites in the United States, Italy and Spain provided acute and convalescent COVID-19 samples. T cells, B-cell-depleted T cells, or PBMCs supplied cDNA or gDNA.

Original analysis: Nucleated cell number was recorded as an estimate derived from reference gene primer amplification. Sequencing was performed with immunoSEQ multiplex PCR; in TCRdb, only in-frame clones are kept and a portion is missing. V and J calls plus clone size are reproduced from that table; the DNA served to infer D and trimming. The sample shows around 200,000 clones, approximately 90% of them seen only once. This clone came up once. Trimming removed 4 bases at V and 8 bases at J, with 11 bases between. The germline V gene encodes CDR1 LGHDT and CDR2 YNNKEL (reference sequence). This CDR3 contains 12 residues.

The chain couples TRBV3-1 (or the pseudogene TRBV3-2) to TRBJ1-2; D ambiguous. Sequencing was done on a sample of peripheral blood. The TCR comes from a man younger than 35 with active or convalescent COVID-19. The CDR3 region is CASSLSGPGYTF. The CDR3 region has the DNA TGTGCCAGCAGCCTCTCGGGTCCGGGCTACACCTTC.